This TCR beta chain was retrieved from a study of cytomegalovirus exposure and HLA in healthy donors. Across the whole study: Earlier work reported 117 million unique TCR beta sequences from about 200 million T cells.

Primers: 60 Vbeta forward and 13 Jbeta reverse. Repertoires were generated with immunoSEQ multiplex PCR, while TCRdb's copy carries only in-frame clones and drops some. The data show 73,000 or so clones, 60% to 75% seen once. The germline gives CDR1 MNHNY, CDR2 SVGAGI (reference sequence). Trimming removed 2 bases at V and 6 bases at J, with 10 bases between. The CDR3 sequence is 13 residues long. This clone turned up a few times. The receptor was isolated from a woman aged 40 to 50 in good health and CMV-seropositive. The chain has TRBV6-6 and TRBJ1-1; the D gene is possibly TRBD1 (5 bases). Material for sequencing was PBMCs. CDR3: CASSYGAGSEAFF. The CDR3 DNA reads TGTGCCAGCAGTTACGGGGCAGGGTCTGAAGCTTTCTTT.